The rows below give T cell receptor beta chains drawn from one sample of a study of blood T cell repertoires in COVID-19. TCRdb's copy holds only in-frame clones and misses some; the assay was immunoSEQ multiplex PCR. Among approximately 67,000 clones, around nine tenths were seen once, and the ten largest hold roughly a fifth. Source material: peripheral blood. The receptors were sampled from a woman older than 75 with acute or convalescent COVID-19. Each CDR3 is given with its conserved first and last residue. D genes are given only for firm matches. Some rows mark clone size as missing; the rest say once, few, many or name a class of expanded clone.

>TRBV6-2/TRBV6-3|TRBJ2-2|TRBD2|13|.
TGTGCCAGCAGTGCGGGGGACACCGGGGAGCTGTTTTTT
CASSAGDTGELFF
>TRBV5-1|TRBJ2-2|TRBD1|14|.
TGCGCCAGCGACAGGGATCAGAACACCGGGGAGCTGTTTTTT
CASDRDQNTGELFF
>TRBV5-1|TRBJ1-2|TRBD1|14|.
TGCGCCAGCAGCTCGACAGGGGGCGTATCTGGCTACACCTTC
CASSSTGGVSGYTF
>TRBV18|TRBJ1-4|TRBD1|13|.
TGTGCCAGCTCAGCCGGGACAGTTGAAAAACTGTTTTTT
CASSAGTVEKLFF
>TRBV28|TRBJ2-5|TRBD1|13|.
TGTGCCAGCAGCAGGACAGGGGAAGAGACCCAGTACTTC
CASSRTGEETQYF
>TRBV7-2|TRBJ1-2|.|14|.
TGTGCCAGCAGCTCGGGGTGGGGGCAAGGTGGCTACACCTTC
CASSSGWGQGGYTF
>TRBV2|TRBJ2-1|.|13|.
TGTGCCAGCTTGACGGGAGCTACAATGAAGCAGTTCTTC
CASLTGATMKQFF
>TRBV2|TRBJ2-5|TRBD2|15|.
TGTGCCAGCACCCCAGGCTGGGGGGGGCAAGAGACCCAGTACTTC
CASTPGWGGQETQYF
>TRBV4-2|TRBJ1-5|TRBD1|15|.
TGTGCCAGCAGCCTATGGGCAGGGGGGAAGCAGCCCCAGCATTTT
CASSLWAGGKQPQHF
>TRBV29-1|TRBJ2-5|.|18|.
TGCAGCGTTGAAGCTTTCAAAGTCCTAGCACTCGTACAAGAGACCCAGTACTTC
CSVEAFKVLALVQETQYF
>TRBV7-2|TRBJ1-1|.|16|.
TGTGCCAGCAGAAGCCAAGGTAGCCTATCGAACACTGAAGCTTTCTTT
CASRSQGSLSNTEAFF
>TRBV6-5|TRBJ2-5|.|12|few
TGTGCCAGCAGCCGGTTCTCATCGGAGCAGTACTTC
CASSRFSSEQYF
>TRBV19|TRBJ1-2|TRBD1|16|.
TGTGCCAGTAGTATGGTGTTCGGACAGGGGAACTATGGCTACACCTTC
CASSMVFGQGNYGYTF
>TRBV28|TRBJ1-5|TRBD1|15|once
TGTGCCAGCAGGGGGACAGGGGGCGTGAGTCAGCCCCAGCATTTT
CASRGTGGVSQPQHF
>TRBV2|TRBJ2-7|.|15|.
TGTGCCAGCAGTGAACGGGGACTGACTGCCTACGAGCAGTACTTC
CASSERGLTAYEQYF